This TCR beta chain was sequenced in a study of early T cells in non-severe SARS-CoV-2 infection. This clonotype was recorded many times. Trimming removed 6 bases at V and 4 bases at J, with 22 bases between. The CDR3 spans 18 residues. TCRdb fed the 5' RACE reads into MiXCR, producing one record per CDR3 protein. This table holds some 56,000 distinct CDR3 sequences, roughly a tenth found once. This clonotype was sampled from an adult who was a healthcare worker with PCR-confirmed SARS-CoV-2 infection or an uninfected control (not recorded which). Sequencing was carried out using whole blood. The J gene is TRBJ2-6, the V gene TRBV12-3 or TRBV12-4, with D uncertain. The CDR3 DNA sequence: TGTGCCAGCAGCTTCCTGGTCCCAGGTCGGCCCGGGGCCAACGTCCTGACTTTC. Protein: CASSFLVPGRPGANVLTF.